The rows below give T cell receptor beta chains drawn from one sample of a study of blood T cell repertoires in COVID-19. The repertoire was sequenced with immunoSEQ multiplex PCR; TCRdb's copy has only in-frame clones and lacks some. The data contain about 200,000 clones, 89% of them seen just once; the ten biggest clones take up about 7%. The sequencing input was peripheral blood. The receptors originated from a man aged 40-49 years with acute or convalescent COVID-19. Each CDR3 is given with its conserved first and last residue. The order of the fields is clone size, CDR3 length, V gene, J gene, D gene, CDR3 DNA, CDR3 protein. A D gene is named only where the DNA matches it firmly. Some rows have no size entry. The others give once, few or many, or a class for an expanded clone.

abundance: .; len: 15; v_gene: TRBV2; j_gene: TRBJ1-4; d_gene: .; CDR3nt: TGTGCCAGCAGTGGGCAGGGGCTATTTAATGAAAAACTGTTTTTT; CDR3aa: CASSGQGLFNEKLFF
abundance: .; len: 15; v_gene: TRBV5-1; j_gene: TRBJ2-7; d_gene: TRBD1; CDR3nt: TGCGCCAGCAGCTTGGGAGGGGGCAGGGGCTACGAGCAGTACTTC; CDR3aa: CASSLGGGRGYEQYF
abundance: .; len: 16; v_gene: TRBV12-5; j_gene: TRBJ2-5; d_gene: .; CDR3nt: TGTGCTAGTGGTTTGGTAGTGCAGGGGGGTTCCGAGACCCAGTACTTC; CDR3aa: CASGLVVQGGSETQYF
abundance: few; len: 15; v_gene: TRBV5-1; j_gene: TRBJ1-2; d_gene: TRBD1; CDR3nt: TGCGCCAGCAGCCCGATGACAGGGCGAGGATATGGCTACACCTTC; CDR3aa: CASSPMTGRGYGYTF
abundance: .; len: 16; v_gene: TRBV11-1; j_gene: TRBJ2-1; d_gene: .; CDR3nt: TGTGCCAGCAGCTTAGGGGTCAGGGTATATGACAATGAGCAGTTCTTC; CDR3aa: CASSLGVRVYDNEQFF
abundance: once; len: 15; v_gene: TRBV19; j_gene: TRBJ1-2; d_gene: .; CDR3nt: TGTGCCAGTAGTATGGATTCCGACAGTCTCTACGGCTACACCTTC; CDR3aa: CASSMDSDSLYGYTF
abundance: .; len: 14; v_gene: TRBV6-5; j_gene: TRBJ1-2; d_gene: .; CDR3nt: TGTGCCAGCAGTTCCGCACGGGGAGTCTATGGCTACACCTTC; CDR3aa: CASSSARGVYGYTF
abundance: few; len: 13; v_gene: TRBV10-1; j_gene: TRBJ1-1; d_gene: TRBD1; CDR3nt: TGCGCCAGCCAAAACCCGGGACAGCCTGAAGCTTTCTTT; CDR3aa: CASQNPGQPEAFF
abundance: .; len: 16; v_gene: TRBV27; j_gene: TRBJ1-5; d_gene: TRBD1; CDR3nt: TGTGCCAGCAGTCTCTCGGGACAGGGGAAGGATCAGCCCCAGCATTTT; CDR3aa: CASSLSGQGKDQPQHF
abundance: .; len: 15; v_gene: TRBV30; j_gene: TRBJ2-2; d_gene: .; CDR3nt: TGTGCCTGGAATTCCGGGACAACGAACACCGGGGAGCTGTTTTTT; CDR3aa: CAWNSGTTNTGELFF
abundance: .; len: 12; v_gene: TRBV30; j_gene: TRBJ1-6; d_gene: TRBD1; CDR3nt: TGTGCCTGGGGACAGGGGAATTCACCCCTCCACTTT; CDR3aa: CAWGQGNSPLHF
abundance: .; len: 18; v_gene: TRBV5-1; j_gene: TRBJ2-2; d_gene: TRBD2; CDR3nt: TGCGCCAGCAACCCCGGTGTAGCGGGGGACCTGAACACCGGGGAGCTGTTTTTT; CDR3aa: CASNPGVAGDLNTGELFF
abundance: .; len: 13; v_gene: TRBV6-4; j_gene: TRBJ1-1; d_gene: TRBD1; CDR3nt: TGTGCCAGCAGAGTTAACAGGGGGACTGAAGCTTTCTTT; CDR3aa: CASRVNRGTEAFF
abundance: once; len: 14; v_gene: TRBV5-1; j_gene: TRBJ1-1; d_gene: TRBD1; CDR3nt: TGCGCCAGCAGCTCGGGACAGGGGAGGACTGAAGCTTTCTTT; CDR3aa: CASSSGQGRTEAFF
abundance: few; len: 13; v_gene: TRBV3-1/TRBV3-2; j_gene: TRBJ1-1; d_gene: .; CDR3nt: TGTGCCAGCAGCCTGGGAGCGAACACTGAAGCTTTCTTT; CDR3aa: CASSLGANTEAFF
abundance: .; len: 14; v_gene: TRBV18; j_gene: TRBJ2-6; d_gene: .; CDR3nt: TGTGCCAGCTCTTCCGGCTCTGGGGCCAACGTCCTGACTTTC; CDR3aa: CASSSGSGANVLTF
abundance: .; len: 14; v_gene: TRBV6-2/TRBV6-3; j_gene: TRBJ1-5; d_gene: TRBD1; CDR3nt: TGTGCCAGCAGTTGGACAGGCCCGAATCAGCCCCAGCATTTT; CDR3aa: CASSWTGPNQPQHF